This T cell receptor (beta chain) was sequenced in a study of T cell changes during pregnancy in multiple sclerosis. CDR3 size: 15 residues. Germline V gene data show CDR1 as SNHLY and CDR2 as FYNNEI. J gave up 7 bases and V 1 base, and 5 bases lay outside the gene matches. The method was immunoSEQ multiplex PCR; TCRdb's version includes in-frame clones alone and lacks a portion of them. The sample contains about 52,000 clones, around 94% of which appear only once. This clonotype was obtained from a female donor with multiple sclerosis, enrolled in a pregnancy study. The chain uses TRBV2 and TRBJ2-1, with 9 bases matching TRBD1. The starting material was CD4+ T cells from peripheral blood mononuclear cells, obtained before pregnancy. CDR3 DNA sequence: TGTGCCAGCAGTGAAGTAGGGACAGGGTTAAATGAGCAGTTCTTC. Amino acid sequence: CASSEVGTGLNEQFF.